What follows is one T cell receptor beta chain and its context. Its antigen is as yet unknown. This record comes from a study of beta chain features in type 1 diabetes. Study findings and constraints: HLA influence on TCRB rearrangement stayed unresolved here. Patients showed naive, central memory and Treg TCRB repertoires that appeared more similar than those of healthy donors. Sequencing from cDNA could over-represent high-TCR-expressing cells.

As every portion of the isolated RNA was reverse transcribed, the sequencing read expressed TCRB transcripts. TCRdb's copy holds only in-frame clones and misses some; the assay was immunoSEQ multiplex PCR. This sample carries a few hundred thousand clones, about 30% of them seen once, and the ten largest clones take about 0.065%. V was shortened by 4 bases and J by 1 base, with 12 bases between the two germline ends. This CDR3 has 14 residues. Germline CDR1 and CDR2: SGDLS and YYNGEE. The V and J genes are TRBV9 and TRBJ2-7; unclear D gene. Sample: naive CD4+ T cells from blood. The receptor's source is a man aged 18-30 years in good health. The chain's CDR3 is CASSLTWSSYEQYF. The CDR3 bases are TGTGCCAGCAGCCTCACTTGGTCGTCCTACGAGCAGTACTTC.